The table lists the clone carrying this T cell receptor beta chain with a few counts. The target antigen is unknown. As for treatment: 10-day PBMC culture with coronavirus spike peptide pools or control peptides (ViraFEST assay). Positivity by PCR occurred from March to December 2020, a period that predated US Alpha, Beta and Delta variants. The Oncomine TCR Beta short-read assay was what sequenced the DNA obtained from cultured CD4+ T cells. TCRdb reanalysed the PCR reads using MiXCR and keeps one entry per CDR3 protein. The sample shows approximately 19,000 distinct CDR3 sequences, roughly 50% of them seen only once. Deletions cut 2 bases from V and 11 bases from J, with 16 bases between. The CDR3 contains 14 residues. Germline V lookup: CDR1 ENHRY, CDR2 SYGVKD. The data were obtained in a study of vaccination and CD4 T cells after COVID-19. On the study more broadly: Convalescent donors totaled six males and four females, including two who were Hispanic. Once diagnosed, patients had post-COVID samples drawn a median 101 days later (range 35 to 161).

Source material: CD4+ T cells from blood, cultured in vitro. This receptor was obtained from a human donor who had recovered from COVID-19. This rearrangement joins TRBV10-3 to TRBJ1-5, with D hard to call. Written as DNA, the CDR3 is TGTGCCATCAGTGAGCTTCCGGGATCGACGGCCCAGCATTTT. Its translation: CAISELPGSTAQHF.